The 20 T cell receptor beta chains given below trace back to one sample, sequenced in a study of T-cell memory formation after mild COVID-19. TCRdb fed the 5' RACE reads into MiXCR, producing one record per CDR3 protein. The table lists hundreds of thousands of distinct CDR3 sequences, roughly 15% of them singletons, with about 22% in the top ten. Sequencing used PBMCs or a T cell subset sorted from them (not recorded which). The source is a man aged 18 to 30 who had mild COVID-19 (a few samples of this study predate the infection). Cell type and time point are not known.

The J gene is TRBJ2-3, the V gene TRBV12-3 or TRBV12-4; D remains unclear. This CDR3 is 12 amino acids long. The V gene lost 2 bases and the J gene lost 4 bases, with 4 bases spanning the gap. In DNA form, the CDR3 reads TGTGCCAGCAGTTTATTCCCAGATACGCAGTATTTT. It encodes CASSLFPDTQYF.

V and J are TRBV7-2 and TRBJ1-6, with TRBD1 matching 7 bases. CDR3 length equals 16 residues. The V and J ends lost 3 bases and 7 bases, in that order; junction bases with no gene match: 9. The V gene's germline CDR1 is SGHTA and CDR2 FQGNSA. The CDR3 DNA reads TGTGCCAGCAGCTTTCCCGGCAGGGGGTTCAATTCACCCCTCCACTTT. Encoded protein: CASSFPGRGFNSPLHF.

The V and J genes are TRBV5-4 and TRBJ2-7; D is perhaps TRBD2 (5 bases). V lost 0 bases and J 0 bases, leaving 10 bases between the germline ends. The CDR3 is made up of 15 amino acids. Per germline, CDR1 SGHNT and CDR2 YYREEE (reference sequence). The CDR3 sequence: CASSLEPGNSYEQYV. The CDR3 DNA reads TGTGCCAGCAGCTTGGAACCGGGAAACTCCTACGAGCAGTACGTC.

The gene calls are TRBV9 and TRBJ2-3; 7 nucleotides match TRBD2. CDR3 length equals 17 residues. Germline CDR1 is SGDLS and CDR2 is YYNGEE. The trim removed 0 bases at V and 1 base at J, leaving 8 bases unmatched. Here the CDR3 reads CASSVGRTAGGTDTQYF. The CDR3, as DNA: TGTGCCAGCAGCGTAGGTCGAACGGCGGGGGGCACAGATACGCAGTATTTT. The variable domain in full, completed from reference TRBV9 and TRBJ2-3, reads DSGVTQTPKHLITATGQRVTLRCSPRSGDLSVYWYQQSLDQGLQFLIQYYNGEERAKGNILERFSAQQFPDLHSELNLSSLELGDSALYFCASSVGRTAGGTDTQYFGPGTRLTVL.

The V and J genes are TRBV9 and TRBJ1-6; no reliable D call. From germline, CDR1 is SGDLS and CDR2 YYNGEE. The CDR3 runs to 14 residues. V gave up 0 bases and J gave up 4 bases, with 5 bases separating them. The CDR3 here is CASSVGGYNSPLHF. The CDR3 bases are TGTGCCAGCAGCGTAGGGGGATATAATTCACCCCTCCACTTT.

This clonotype was detected only a few times. V is TRBV7-2 and J is TRBJ2-7, with TRBD1 matching 7 bases. The CDR3 consists of 13 residues. J was trimmed by 6 bases and V by 2 bases; bases with no gene match: 4. CDR1 is SGHTA, CDR2 FQGNSA, per germline. As DNA, the CDR3 is TGTGCCAGCAGCTTATGGACAGGCGTCGAGCAGTACTTC. Translation: CASSLWTGVEQYF.

This clonotype has a handful of counts. J is TRBJ2-1 and V is TRBV5-5; D is possibly TRBD2 (6 bases). Trimming left V 6 bases short and J 4 bases short, with 14 bases between. The CDR3 has 14 residues. Germline CDR1 and CDR2: SGHKS and YYEKEE (reference sequence). The CDR3 region is CASMPGVGYNEQFF. The CDR3 DNA sequence: TGTGCCAGCATGCCGGGAGTAGGATACAATGAGCAGTTCTTC.

The V and J genes are TRBV6-6 and TRBJ2-4; TRBD1 matches at 8 bases. Trimming removed 0 bases from V and 0 bases from J; junction bases left unmatched: 4. The CDR3 has 17 amino acids. Germline V gives CDR1 MNHNY, CDR2 SVGAGI (reference sequence). The CDR3 DNA is TGTGCCAGCAGTTACTCCACAGGGGGGCTAGCCAAAAACATTCAGTACTTC. As protein: CASSYSTGGLAKNIQYF.

This clonotype was seen at least ten times. The chain employs TRBV7-9 and TRBJ2-3, with 11 bases fitting TRBD2. The V segment lost 3 bases and the J segment 0 bases; nucleotides outside the gene matches: 5. CDR1 SEHNR and CDR2 FQNEAQ come from the germline V gene (reference sequence). The CDR3 consists of 17 residues. This CDR3 reads CASSFTRLAGSTDTQYF. CDR3 in DNA: TGTGCCAGCAGCTTCACCCGACTAGCGGGAAGCACAGATACGCAGTATTTT.

This clonotype was detected only a few times. J is TRBJ2-1 and V is TRBV28, with 11 nucleotides matching TRBD1. The germline CDR1 and CDR2 sequences are MDHEN and SYDVKM. V lost 6 bases, J lost 8 bases, and 9 bases stayed unmatched. CDR3 length: 15 residues. DNA for the CDR3: TGTGCCAGCAGGTCCCCGGGACAGGGGGACTATGAGCAGTTCTTC. It translates to CASRSPGQGDYEQFF.

This clonotype was seen a few times. The CDR3 DNA follows: TGTGCCAGCAGCCCCCCAGGGGGCTACACTGAAGCTTTCTTT. Translated, it gives CASSPPGGYTEAFF. The gene calls are TRBV2 and TRBJ1-1, with 8 bases identical to TRBD1. V shed 6 bases and J 3 bases; nucleotides not matched to a gene: 6. CDR3 length equals 14 residues. CDR1 SNHLY and CDR2 FYNNEI come from the germline V gene. Complete variable domain (other parts from reference TRBV2 and TRBJ1-1): EPEVTQTPSHQVTQMGQEVILRCVPISNHLYFYWYRQILGQKVEFLVSFYNNEISEKSEIFDDQFSVERPDGSNFTLKIRSTKLEDSAMYFCASSPPGGYTEAFFGQGTRLTVV.

In its sample, this clonotype was seen a few times. The V call is TRBV19, the J call TRBJ1-1; 8 bases line up with TRBD1. The germline CDR1 and CDR2 sequences are LNHDA and SQIVND (reference sequence). The CDR3 is 16 amino acids. Trimming removed 4 bases from V and 5 bases from J; junction bases left unmatched: 12. The CDR3 region has the DNA TGTGCCAGTAGTACTCGGTTGGGACAGGCACAAACTGAAGCTTTCTTT. It yields the protein CASSTRLGQAQTEAFF.

The rearrangement links TRBV9 to TRBJ1-5; possibly TRBD1 for D (5 bases). The CDR3 is made up of 14 amino acids. Germline assignment: CDR1 SGDLS and CDR2 YYNGEE. The V end was cut by 3 bases, the J end by 0 bases, with 7 bases between. CDR3 nucleotide sequence: TGTGCCAGCAGCGGGGGCCATAGCAATCAGCCCCAGCATTTT. Translating it yields CASSGGHSNQPQHF.

This clonotype was picked up a small number of times. The chain recombines TRBV3-1 with TRBJ1-4, with D perhaps TRBD1 (6 bases). Germline CDR1 is LGHDT and CDR2 is YNNKEL (reference sequence). Trimming cost V 0 bases and J 8 bases, with 13 bases left between them. The CDR3 is made up of 15 amino acids. CDR3 nucleotides: TGTGCCAGCAGCCAAGAAGAAACAGGGAGGGAAAAACTGTTTTTT. This encodes CASSQEETGREKLFF.

A few counts support this clonotype. The V call is TRBV29-1, the J call TRBJ2-5, with D perhaps TRBD1 or TRBD2 (5 bases each). Germline CDR1 is SQVTM and CDR2 is ANQGSEA. The CDR3 extends over 14 amino acids. V lost 3 bases to trimming and J lost 5 bases, with 16 bases between them. The CDR3 bases are TGCAGCGTTGACGGTCAGGGAGACCGGGAGACCCAGTACTTC. It codes for CSVDGQGDRETQYF.

This clonotype was detected once. Here the CDR3 DNA reads TGTGCCAGCAGCGGCTTACTAGTGGGCAATGAGCAGTTCTTC. Amino acid sequence: CASSGLLVGNEQFF. The chain combines TRBV9 with TRBJ2-1; possibly TRBD2 for D (5 bases). This CDR3 contains 14 residues. CDR1 and CDR2 from the germline V gene are SGDLS and YYNGEE. The V end lost 3 bases, the J end lost 6 bases, and 13 bases lay between the germline ends.

This chain uses TRBV6-6 with TRBJ2-5, with 8 bases aligning to TRBD2. Per the germline V gene, CDR1 is MNHNY and CDR2 is SVGAGI (reference sequence). The CDR3 has 16 amino acids. V lost 5 bases, J lost 5 bases, and 13 bases stayed unmatched. CDR3 nucleotides: TGTGCCAGCAGTACCACGAGGGCGGGGGGCCAGGAGACCCAGTACTTC. It encodes CASSTTRAGGQETQYF.

This clonotype was seen many times. V and J are TRBV5-1 and TRBJ2-6, with TRBD1 matching over 10 bases. The CDR3 loop spans 18 amino acids. Per germline, CDR1 SGHRS and CDR2 YFSETQ. V gave up 4 bases and J gave up 2 bases; unmatched junction bases: 9. The chain's CDR3 is CASSPQGQGWTGANVLTF. The CDR3 DNA reads TGCGCCAGCAGCCCCCAGGGACAGGGGTGGACTGGGGCCAACGTCCTGACTTTC.

This chain links TRBV20-1 with TRBJ2-3; 11 positions match TRBD2. There are 16 residues in the CDR3. V dropped 0 bases and J dropped 5; count of bases not matched to a gene: 7. Germline CDR1 reads DFQATT; CDR2 reads SNEGSKA (reference sequence). The CDR3 nucleotides read TGCAGTGCTAGAGATGGTAGCGGGGGGGACAGAGATACGCAGTATTTT. Its protein product is CSARDGSGGDRDTQYF.

This clonotype was seen only a few times. The J gene is TRBJ2-4, the V gene TRBV14; 9 bases match TRBD1. Germline-derived CDR1 and CDR2 are SGHDN and FVKESK. J lost 8 bases, V lost 2 bases, and 13 bases had no gene match. The CDR3 has 17 residues. CDR3 in DNA: TGTGCCAGCAGCCAAACCCCTCGGACAGGGGCATTGGACATTCAGTACTTC. Translation gives CASSQTPRTGALDIQYF.